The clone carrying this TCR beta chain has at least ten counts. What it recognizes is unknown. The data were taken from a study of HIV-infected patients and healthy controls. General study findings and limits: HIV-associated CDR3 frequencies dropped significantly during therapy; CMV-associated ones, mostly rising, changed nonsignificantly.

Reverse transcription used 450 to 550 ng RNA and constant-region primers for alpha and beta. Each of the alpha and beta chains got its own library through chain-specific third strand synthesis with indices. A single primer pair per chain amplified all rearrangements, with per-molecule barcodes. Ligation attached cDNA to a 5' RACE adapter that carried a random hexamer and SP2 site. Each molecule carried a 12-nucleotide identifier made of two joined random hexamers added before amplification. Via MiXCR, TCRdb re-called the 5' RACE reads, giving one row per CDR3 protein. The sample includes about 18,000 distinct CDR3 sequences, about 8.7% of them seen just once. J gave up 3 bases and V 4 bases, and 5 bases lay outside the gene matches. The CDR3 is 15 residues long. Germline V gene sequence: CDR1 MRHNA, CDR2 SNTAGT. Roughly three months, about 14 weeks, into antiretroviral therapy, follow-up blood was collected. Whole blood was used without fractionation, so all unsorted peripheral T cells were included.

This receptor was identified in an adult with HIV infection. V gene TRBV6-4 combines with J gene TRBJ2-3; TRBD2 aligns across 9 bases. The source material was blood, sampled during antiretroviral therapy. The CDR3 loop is CASSAVAGDTDTQYF. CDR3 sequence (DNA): TGTGCCAGCAGTGCGGTAGCGGGGGATACAGATACGCAGTATTTT.